This T cell receptor beta chain was obtained from a study of radiation and T cells in renal cell carcinoma. Time point given: baseline pretreatment blood. Documented treatment: 15 Gy SBRT to primary tumor, nephrectomy 4 weeks later. Radiation-treated patients gave blood at baseline, week 2 and week 4. Only in-frame clones appear in the TCRdb table, and some are missing; sequencing was by immunoSEQ multiplex PCR. The table lists roughly 100,000 clones, under 90% of them singletons. Comments on this clone: Its matching antigen is unknown.

Study-wide findings and caveats: In blood, top tumor clones expanded by 2 weeks, shrinking by 4. Without pretreatment biopsies, baseline tumor clonotype presence was undetermined.

The TCR sequence derives from a man between 60 and 75 years old with renal cell carcinoma. The specimen was blood, collected from a patient whose treatment included radiotherapy and nephrectomy.

The CDR3 coding sequence is TGCGCCAGCAGCCAAGACAGACTAGCTATGAAGTACTTC. This translates into CASSQDRLAMKYF. The rearrangement joins TRBV4-1 to TRBJ2-7, with 7 bases identical to TRBD2. After removal of 0 bases from V and 11 bases from J, the junction contained 7 bases not matched to a gene. The germline V gene has CDR1 MGHRA and CDR2 YSYEKL. CDR3 length equals 13 residues.